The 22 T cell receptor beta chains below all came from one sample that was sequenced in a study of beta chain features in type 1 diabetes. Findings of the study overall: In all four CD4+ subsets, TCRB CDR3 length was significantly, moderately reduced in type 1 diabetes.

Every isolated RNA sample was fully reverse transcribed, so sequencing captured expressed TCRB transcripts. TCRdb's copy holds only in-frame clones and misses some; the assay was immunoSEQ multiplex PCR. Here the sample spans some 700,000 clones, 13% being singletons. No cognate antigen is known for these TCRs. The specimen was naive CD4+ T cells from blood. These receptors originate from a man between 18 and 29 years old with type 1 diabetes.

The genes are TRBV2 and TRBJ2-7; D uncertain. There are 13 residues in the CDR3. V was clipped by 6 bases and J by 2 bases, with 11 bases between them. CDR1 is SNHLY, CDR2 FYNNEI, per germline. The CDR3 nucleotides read TGTGCCAGCAGGTCTGACACCACCTACGAGCAGTACTTC. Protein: CASRSDTTYEQYF.

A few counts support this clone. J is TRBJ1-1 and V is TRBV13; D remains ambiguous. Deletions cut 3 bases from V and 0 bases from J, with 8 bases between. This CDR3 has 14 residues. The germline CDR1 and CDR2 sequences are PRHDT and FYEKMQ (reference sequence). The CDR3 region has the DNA TGTGCCAGCAGCTTTGGTACACTGAACACTGAAGCTTTCTTT. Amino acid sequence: CASSFGTLNTEAFF.

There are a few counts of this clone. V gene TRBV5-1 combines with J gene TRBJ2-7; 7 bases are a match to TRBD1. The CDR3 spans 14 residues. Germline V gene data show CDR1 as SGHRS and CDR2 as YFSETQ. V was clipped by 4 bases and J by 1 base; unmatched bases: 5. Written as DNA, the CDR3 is TGCGCCAGCAGCAGGGGACAGAAGTCCTACGAGCAGTACTTC. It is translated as CASSRGQKSYEQYF.

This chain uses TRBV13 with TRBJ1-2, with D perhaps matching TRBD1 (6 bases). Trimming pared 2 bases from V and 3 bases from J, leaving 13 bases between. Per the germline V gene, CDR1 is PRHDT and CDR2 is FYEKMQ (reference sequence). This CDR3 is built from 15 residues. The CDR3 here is CASSLLGAGHYGYTF. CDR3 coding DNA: TGTGCCAGCAGCTTACTGGGGGCAGGTCACTATGGCTACACCTTC.

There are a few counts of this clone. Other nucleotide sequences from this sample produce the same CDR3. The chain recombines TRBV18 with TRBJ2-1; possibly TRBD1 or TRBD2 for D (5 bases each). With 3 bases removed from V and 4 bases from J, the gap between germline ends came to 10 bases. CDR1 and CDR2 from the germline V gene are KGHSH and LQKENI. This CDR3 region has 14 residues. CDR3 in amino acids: CASSPGTDYNEQFF. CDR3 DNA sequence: TGTGCCAGCTCACCTGGGACCGATTACAATGAGCAGTTCTTC.

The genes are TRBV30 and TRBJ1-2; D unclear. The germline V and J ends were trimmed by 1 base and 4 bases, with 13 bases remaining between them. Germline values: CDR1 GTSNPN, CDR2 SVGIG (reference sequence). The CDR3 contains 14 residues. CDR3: CAWSAEVQSYGYTF. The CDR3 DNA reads TGTGCCTGGAGTGCTGAAGTACAGAGCTATGGCTACACCTTC.

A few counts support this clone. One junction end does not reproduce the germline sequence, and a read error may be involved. For the CDR3, the DNA is TGTGCCTGGCAACGACGGGCACCTTCTTTC. Amino acids: CAWQRRAPSF. The J gene is TRBJ1-2, the V gene TRBV30; D remains unclear. CDR3 size: 10 residues. Germline CDR1 is GTSNPN and CDR2 is SVGIG (reference sequence).

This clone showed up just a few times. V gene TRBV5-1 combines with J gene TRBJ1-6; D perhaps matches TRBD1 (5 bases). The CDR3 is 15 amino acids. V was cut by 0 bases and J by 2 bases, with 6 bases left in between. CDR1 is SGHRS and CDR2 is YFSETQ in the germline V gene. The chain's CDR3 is CASSLGRAYNSPLHF. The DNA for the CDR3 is TGCGCCAGCAGCTTGGGCAGGGCCTATAATTCACCCCTCCACTTT.

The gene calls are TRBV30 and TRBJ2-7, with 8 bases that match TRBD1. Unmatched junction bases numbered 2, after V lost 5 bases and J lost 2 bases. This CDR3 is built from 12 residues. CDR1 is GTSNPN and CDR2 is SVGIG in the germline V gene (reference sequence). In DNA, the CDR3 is TGTGCCTGGGACAGGGGCACCTACGAGCAGTACTTC. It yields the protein CAWDRGTYEQYF.

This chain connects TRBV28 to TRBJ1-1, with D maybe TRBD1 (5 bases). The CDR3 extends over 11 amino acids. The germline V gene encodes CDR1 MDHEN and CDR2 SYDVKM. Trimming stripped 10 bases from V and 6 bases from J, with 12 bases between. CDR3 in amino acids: CATIRGSEAFF. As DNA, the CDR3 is TGTGCCACCATAAGGGGTTCTGAAGCTTTCTTT.

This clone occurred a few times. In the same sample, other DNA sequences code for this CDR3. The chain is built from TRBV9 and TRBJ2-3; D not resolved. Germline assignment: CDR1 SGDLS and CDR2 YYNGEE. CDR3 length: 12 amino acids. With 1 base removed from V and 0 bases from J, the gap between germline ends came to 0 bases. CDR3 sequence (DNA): TGTGCCAGCAGCGTAAGCACAGATACGCAGTATTTT. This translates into CASSVSTDTQYF.

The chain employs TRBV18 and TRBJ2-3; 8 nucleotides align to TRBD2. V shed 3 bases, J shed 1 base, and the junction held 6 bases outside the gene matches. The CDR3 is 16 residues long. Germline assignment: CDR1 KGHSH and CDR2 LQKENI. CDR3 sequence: CASSPPGRGGTDTQYF. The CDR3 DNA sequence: TGTGCCAGCTCACCGCCGGGGCGGGGGGGCACAGATACGCAGTATTTT.

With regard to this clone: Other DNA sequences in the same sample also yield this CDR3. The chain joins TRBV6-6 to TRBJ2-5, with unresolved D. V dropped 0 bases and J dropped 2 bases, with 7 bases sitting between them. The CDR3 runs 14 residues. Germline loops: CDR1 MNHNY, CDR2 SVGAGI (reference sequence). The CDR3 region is CASSYSGLQETQYF. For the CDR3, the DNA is TGTGCCAGCAGTTACTCGGGCCTTCAAGAGACCCAGTACTTC.

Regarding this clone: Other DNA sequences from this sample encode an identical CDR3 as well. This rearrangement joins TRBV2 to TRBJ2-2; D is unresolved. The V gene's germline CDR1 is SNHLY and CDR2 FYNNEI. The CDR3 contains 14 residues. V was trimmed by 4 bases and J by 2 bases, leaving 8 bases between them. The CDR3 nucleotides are TGTGCCAGCAGTGGGACGGCAAACACCGGGGAGCTGTTTTTT. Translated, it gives CASSGTANTGELFF.

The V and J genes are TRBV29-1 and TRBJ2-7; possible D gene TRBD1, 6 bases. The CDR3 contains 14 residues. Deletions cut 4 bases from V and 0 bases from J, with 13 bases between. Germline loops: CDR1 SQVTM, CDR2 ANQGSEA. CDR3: CSVGGDRFSYEQYF. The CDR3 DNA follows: TGCAGCGTTGGCGGCGACAGGTTCTCCTACGAGCAGTACTTC.

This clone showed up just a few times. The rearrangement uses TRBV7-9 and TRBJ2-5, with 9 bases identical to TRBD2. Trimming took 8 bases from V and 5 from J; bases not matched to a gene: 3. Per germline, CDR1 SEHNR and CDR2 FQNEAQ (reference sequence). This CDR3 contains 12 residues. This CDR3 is CASHAGGETQYF. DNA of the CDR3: TGTGCCAGCCACGCGGGGGGGGAGACCCAGTACTTC.

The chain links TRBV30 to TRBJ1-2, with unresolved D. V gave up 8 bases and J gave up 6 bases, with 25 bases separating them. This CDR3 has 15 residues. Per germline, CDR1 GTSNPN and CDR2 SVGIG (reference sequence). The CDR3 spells CARFPGNTLRDGYTF. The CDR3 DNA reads TGTGCCCGGTTTCCCGGGAATACACTTCGAGATGGCTACACCTTC.

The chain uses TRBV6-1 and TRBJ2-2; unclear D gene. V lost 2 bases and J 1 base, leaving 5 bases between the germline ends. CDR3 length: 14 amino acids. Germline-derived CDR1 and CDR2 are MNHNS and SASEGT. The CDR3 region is CASSEQQNTGELFF. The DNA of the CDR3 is TGTGCCAGCAGTGAACAGCAGAACACCGGGGAGCTGTTTTTT.

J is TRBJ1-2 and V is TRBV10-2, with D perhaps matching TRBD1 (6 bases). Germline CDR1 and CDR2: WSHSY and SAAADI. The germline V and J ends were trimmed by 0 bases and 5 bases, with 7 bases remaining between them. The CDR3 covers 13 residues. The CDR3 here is CASSESGHYGYTF. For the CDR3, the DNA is TGCGCCAGCAGTGAGTCGGGACATTATGGCTACACCTTC.

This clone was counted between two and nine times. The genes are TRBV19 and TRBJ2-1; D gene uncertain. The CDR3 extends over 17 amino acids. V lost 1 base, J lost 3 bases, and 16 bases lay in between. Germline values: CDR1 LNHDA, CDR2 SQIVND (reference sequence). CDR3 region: CASSIVKTTDIYNEQFF. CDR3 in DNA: TGTGCCAGTAGTATAGTGAAAACCACGGATATCTACAATGAGCAGTTCTTC.

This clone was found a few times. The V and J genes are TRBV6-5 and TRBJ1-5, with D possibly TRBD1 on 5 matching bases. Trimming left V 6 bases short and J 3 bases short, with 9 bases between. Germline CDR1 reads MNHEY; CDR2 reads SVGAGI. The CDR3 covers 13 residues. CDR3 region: CASSGTNNQPQHF. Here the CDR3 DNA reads TGTGCCAGCAGCGGGACGAACAATCAGCCCCAGCATTTT.

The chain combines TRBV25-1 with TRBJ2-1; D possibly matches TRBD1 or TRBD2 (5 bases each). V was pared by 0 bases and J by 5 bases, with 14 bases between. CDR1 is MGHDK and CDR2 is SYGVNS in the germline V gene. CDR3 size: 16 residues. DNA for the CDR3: TGTGCCAGCAGTGAATATCCCCAGGGACGGCACAATGAGCAGTTCTTC. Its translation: CASSEYPQGRHNEQFF.